What follows describes a single T cell receptor beta chain. Its target is unknown. These data are taken from a study of spatial heterogeneity in lung cancer. With 4 bases clipped from V and 7 bases from J, the junction kept 3 bases outside the gene matches. CDR3 length equals 13 residues. Germline V gene data show CDR1 as MNHNS and CDR2 as SASEGT. TCRdb re-analysed the 5' RACE reads in MiXCR, keeping a single row per CDR3 protein. Of fewer than 950 distinct CDR3 sequences in the sample, 30% to 40% were seen once. Time point reported: sample taken at primary tumor resection. Unsorted tumor, nontumor lung tissue or cryopreserved PBMC supplied the whole RNA. Study-level results: Expanded intratumoral alpha and beta TCR counts tracked tumor mutation counts.

This specimen consisted of lung tumor tissue, obtained at surgery. The V and J genes are TRBV6-1 and TRBJ2-3, with 9 nucleotides matching TRBD1. This clonotype originated in a male donor with early-stage non-small cell lung cancer. The chain's CDR3 is CASSVTGGNTQYF. In DNA form, the CDR3 reads TGTGCCAGCAGTGTCACAGGGGGCAATACGCAGTATTTT.